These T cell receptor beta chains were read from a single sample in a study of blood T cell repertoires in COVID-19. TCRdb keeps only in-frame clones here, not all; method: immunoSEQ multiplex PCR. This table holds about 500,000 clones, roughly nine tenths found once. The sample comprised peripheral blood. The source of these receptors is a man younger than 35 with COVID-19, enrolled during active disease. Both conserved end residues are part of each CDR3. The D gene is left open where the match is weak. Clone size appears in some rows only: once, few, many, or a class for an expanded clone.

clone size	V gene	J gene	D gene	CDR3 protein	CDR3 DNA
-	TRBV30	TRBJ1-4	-	CAWRGGIRTNEKLFF	TGTGCCTGGAGGGGGGGGATACGAACTAATGAAAAACTGTTTTTT
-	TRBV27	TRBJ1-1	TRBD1	CASSFADRVNTEAFF	TGTGCCAGCAGTTTCGCGGACAGGGTTAACACTGAAGCTTTCTTT
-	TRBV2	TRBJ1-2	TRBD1	CASSWTGRGDVDPYGYTF	TGTGCCAGCAGTTGGACAGGGAGGGGAGATGTTGATCCCTATGGCTACACCTTC
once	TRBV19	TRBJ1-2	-	CASSQSDISPTAF	TGTGCCAGTAGTCAGTCGGACATTTCTCCTACGGCCTTC
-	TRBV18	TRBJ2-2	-	CASSPTRGLTGELFF	TGTGCCAGCTCACCTACAAGGGGATTGACCGGGGAGCTGTTTTTT
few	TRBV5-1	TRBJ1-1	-	CASSTRGGAETEAFF	TGCGCCAGCAGCACCCGAGGGGGGGCCGAAACTGAAGCTTTCTTT
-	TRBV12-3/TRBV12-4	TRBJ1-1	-	CASSRSGVGAFF	TGTGCCAGCAGTCGTTCGGGGGTAGGAGCTTTCTTT
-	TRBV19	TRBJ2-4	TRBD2	CASTQLAAENIQYF	TGTGCCAGTACCCAACTAGCGGCGGAAAACATTCAGTACTTC
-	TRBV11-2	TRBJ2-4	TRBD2	CASNLAGGARNIQYF	TGTGCCAGCAACCTCGCCGGGGGGGCCAGAAACATTCAGTACTTC
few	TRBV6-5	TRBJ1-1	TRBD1	CASRDRGWNTEAFF	TGTGCCAGCAGGGACAGGGGTTGGAACACTGAAGCTTTCTTT
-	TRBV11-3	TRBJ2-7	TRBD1	CASSQGTAYEQYF	TGTGCCAGCAGCCAAGGGACAGCCTACGAGCAGTACTTC
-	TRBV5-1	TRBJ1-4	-	CASSPGDVGEKLFF	TGCGCCAGCAGCCCAGGGGACGTAGGTGAAAAACTGTTTTTT
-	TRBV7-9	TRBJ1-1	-	CASSLVSMTGMNTEAFF	TGTGCCAGCAGCTTAGTAAGTATGACGGGAATGAACACTGAAGCTTTCTTT
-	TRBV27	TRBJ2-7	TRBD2	CASSLSASGGIYEQYF	TGTGCCAGCAGTTTATCGGCTAGCGGGGGGATCTACGAGCAGTACTTC
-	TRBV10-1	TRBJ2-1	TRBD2	CASSWSGGTYNEQFF	TGCGCCAGCAGTTGGAGCGGGGGGACCTACAATGAGCAGTTCTTC
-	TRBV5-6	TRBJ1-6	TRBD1	CASTLYRGRSSPLHF	TGTGCCAGCACGCTATACAGGGGGCGTTCTTCACCCCTCCACTTT
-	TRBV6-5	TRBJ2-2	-	CAIKTSGTGELFF	TGTGCCATCAAGACTAGTGGGACCGGGGAGCTGTTTTTT
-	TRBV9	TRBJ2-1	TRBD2	CASSVTSGSYNEQFF	TGTGCCAGCAGCGTAACTAGCGGGAGTTACAATGAGCAGTTCTTC
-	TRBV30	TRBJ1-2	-	CAMRNRGRESYGYTF	TGTGCCATGAGAAACCGGGGAAGGGAAAGCTATGGCTACACCTTC
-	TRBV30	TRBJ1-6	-	CAWSVHPSPGTKWGYSYNSPLHF	TGTGCCTGGAGTGTACACCCTTCCCCCGGGACAAAGTGGGGGTACTCCTATAATTCACCCCTCCACTTT
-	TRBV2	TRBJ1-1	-	CASSRFGQSGNTEAFF	TGTGCCAGCAGTCGTTTCGGACAGAGTGGGAACACTGAAGCTTTCTTT
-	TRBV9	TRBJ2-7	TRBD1	CASSVATQGSPYEQYF	TGTGCCAGCAGCGTAGCTACACAGGGGAGTCCCTACGAGCAGTACTTC
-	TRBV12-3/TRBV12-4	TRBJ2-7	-	CASSLNIYEQYF	TGTGCCAGCAGTTTAAACATCTACGAGCAGTACTTC
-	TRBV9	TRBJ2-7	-	CASSVSYPTNYEQYF	TGTGCCAGCAGCGTAAGTTACCCTACTAACTACGAGCAGTACTTC
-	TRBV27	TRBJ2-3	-	CASSLGHPSTDTQYF	TGTGCCAGCAGTTTGGGACACCCGAGCACAGATACGCAGTATTTT
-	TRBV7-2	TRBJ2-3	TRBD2	CASSRGLAVTDTQYF	TGTGCCAGCAGCAGAGGACTAGCGGTTACAGATACGCAGTATTTT
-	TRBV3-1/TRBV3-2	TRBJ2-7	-	CASSQDNREDEQYF	TGTGCCAGCAGCCAAGATAACAGGGAAGACGAGCAGTACTTC
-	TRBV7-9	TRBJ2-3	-	CASSLGWGATDTQYF	TGTGCCAGCAGCTTAGGTTGGGGAGCCACAGATACGCAGTATTTT
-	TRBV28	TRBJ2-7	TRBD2	CASSPQTSGSGEQYF	TGTGCCAGCAGTCCGCAGACTAGCGGGAGCGGCGAGCAGTACTTC
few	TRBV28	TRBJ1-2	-	CASSLFGAAFDYGYTF	TGTGCCAGCAGTTTATTTGGGGCAGCCTTCGACTATGGCTACACCTTC
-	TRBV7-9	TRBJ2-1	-	CASSHGGPYEQFF	TGTGCCAGCAGCCACGGGGGGCCGTATGAGCAGTTCTTC
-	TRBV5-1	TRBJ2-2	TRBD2	CASSLLTSGSAGELFF	TGCGCCAGCAGCTTGCTGACTAGCGGGAGTGCCGGGGAGCTGTTTTTT
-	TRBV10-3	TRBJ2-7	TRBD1	CAISNSGQGNYEQYF	TGTGCCATCAGCAACTCGGGACAGGGAAACTACGAGCAGTACTTC
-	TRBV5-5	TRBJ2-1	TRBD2	CASSLAHAGVHYNEQFF	TGTGCCAGCAGCTTGGCCCACGCGGGGGTTCACTACAATGAGCAGTTCTTC
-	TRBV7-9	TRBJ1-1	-	CASSLIAAFEENTEAFF	TGTGCCAGCAGCTTAATTGCCGCCTTTGAGGAGAACACTGAAGCTTTCTTT
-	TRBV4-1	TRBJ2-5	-	CASSQRETQYF	TGCGCCAGCAGCCAGCGCGAGACCCAGTACTTC
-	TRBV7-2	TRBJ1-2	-	CASSLALPRGYTF	TGTGCCAGCAGCCTAGCACTTCCTAGGGGCTACACCTTC
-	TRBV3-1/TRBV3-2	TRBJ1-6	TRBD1	CASRRTGTGRSYNSPLHF	TGTGCCAGCAGACGGACCGGGACAGGGCGCTCCTATAATTCACCCCTCCACTTT
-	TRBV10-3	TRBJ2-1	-	CAIRRADNEQFF	TGTGCCATCAGGAGGGCGGACAATGAGCAGTTCTTC
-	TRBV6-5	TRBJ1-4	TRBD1	CASSWTGIGEKLFF	TGTGCCAGCAGTTGGACAGGGATAGGCGAAAAACTGTTTTTT
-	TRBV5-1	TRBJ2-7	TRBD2	CASTPGTSGGYEQYF	TGCGCCAGCACCCCCGGGACTAGCGGGGGTTACGAGCAGTACTTC
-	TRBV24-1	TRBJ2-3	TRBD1	CATSDHRQGGDTQYF	TGTGCCACCAGTGATCATAGACAGGGTGGAGATACGCAGTATTTT
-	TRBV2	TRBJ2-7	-	CASSGDRYEQYF	TGTGCCAGCAGCGGGGATCGGTACGAGCAGTACTTC
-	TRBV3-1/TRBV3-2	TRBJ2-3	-	CASSTLIGRGGTDTQYF	TGTGCCAGCAGTACGTTGATCGGGCGGGGAGGCACAGATACGCAGTATTTT
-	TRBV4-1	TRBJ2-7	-	CASSQSAGAYEQYF	TGCGCCAGCAGCCAATCCGCAGGGGCCTACGAGCAGTACTTC
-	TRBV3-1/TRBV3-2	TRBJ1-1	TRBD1	CASSPRQGGNTEAFF	TGTGCCAGCAGCCCGAGACAGGGGGGGAACACTGAAGCTTTCTTT
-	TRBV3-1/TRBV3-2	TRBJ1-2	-	CASSRQESNYGYTF	TGTGCCAGCAGCCGACAGGAGTCTAACTATGGCTACACCTTC
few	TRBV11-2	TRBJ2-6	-	CASSPRRGSSSGANVLTF	TGTGCCAGCAGCCCCCGTAGGGGCTCTAGCTCTGGGGCCAACGTCCTGACTTTC
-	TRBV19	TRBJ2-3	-	CASSIGGGSDTQYF	TGTGCCAGTAGTATAGGTGGAGGGTCGGATACGCAGTATTTT
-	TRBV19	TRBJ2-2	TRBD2	CASSPGLAGDLNTGELFF	TGTGCCAGTAGTCCGGGACTAGCGGGAGACCTGAACACCGGGGAGCTGTTTTTT
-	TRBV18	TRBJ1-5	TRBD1	CASSPPGTGEQPQHF	TGTGCCAGCTCACCACCCGGGACAGGGGAACAGCCCCAGCATTTT
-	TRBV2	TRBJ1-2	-	CASSVALTGNYGYTF	TGTGCCAGCAGTGTCGCCCTAACCGGGAACTATGGCTACACCTTC
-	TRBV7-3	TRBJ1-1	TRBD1	CASSFGTAGEAFF	TGTGCCAGCAGCTTTGGGACAGCCGGAGAAGCTTTCTTT
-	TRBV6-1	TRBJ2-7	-	CASSDPSYPYEQYF	TGTGCCAGCAGTGATCCGTCCTACCCCTACGAGCAGTACTTC
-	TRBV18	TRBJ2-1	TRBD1	CASSQGANEQFF	TGTGCCAGCTCACAGGGGGCGAATGAGCAGTTCTTC